This T cell receptor (beta chain) derives from a study of blood T cell repertoires in COVID-19 (TCRdb year 2020). As for the study more broadly: Samples covering the acute and convalescent phases of COVID-19 were provided by collaborators in the United States, Italy and Spain. The material from the prospective study consisted of cDNA or gDNA derived from T cells, B-cell-depleted T cells, or PBMCs. Deeply sampled blood TCRbeta repertoires from subjects exposed to, actively infected with, or recovered from COVID-19 were included in the dataset. The repertoires were released in a freely available public database intended as a resource for research on the immune response to SARS-CoV-2. Samples came from the ongoing ImmuneRACE study (first 160 participants) plus 1,254 subjects from 6 global collaborators. Sample metadata almost always included a de-identified subject ID, COVID-19 status, age in years and sex. Where available, HLA class I and class II types were taken from metadata supplied by the sample provider and were not determined by assay-based typing.

The full study reports these points: How much clinical and demographic metadata was included differed by source and by participant, and the metadata was provided uncurated.

TCRbeta CDR3 regions were amplified from genomic DNA by means of the immunoSEQ Assay, a bias-controlled multiplex PCR. The original methods were these. Within the assay, amplification of reference gene primers was used to estimate how many nucleated cells each sample contained. To quantify the absolute abundance of each unique TCRbeta CDR3 rearrangement, sequence reads were collapsed and filtered. For each sample, productive Simpson clonality was calculated as the square root of Simpson's diversity index across productive rearrangements. Imported from immuneACCESS, the table was reduced by TCRdb to in-frame sequences with V and J called. These copies leave out some clones; in studies compared against another copy, an unresolved V gene accounts for under half, and the cause of the remainder is not known. That table furnishes V, J and clone size, whereas the DNA furnished D and trimming. This sample is represented by approximately 130,000 clones; about 88% of them were singletons. The top ten clones comprise around 2.3% of the sample.

Participants in the prospective study were enrolled through a virtual design, were aged about 18 to 100 years, and lived in fewer than 30 United States geographic areas. In the prospective study, cohorts were assigned on the basis of participant-reported clinical history obtained from a screening survey and a study questionnaire. For ImmuneRACE Cohort 3, a participant was defined as recovered based on two consecutive negative NP/OP PCR tests, clearance by a healthcare professional, or resolution of symptoms. Each participant in the prospective study had whole blood, serum and a nasopharyngeal or oropharyngeal swab collected by mobile phlebotomists. Participants in the prospective study had the option to provide additional blood draws and questionnaires over a 2-month period. Prospective study blood samples were shipped either frozen or at room temperature before DNA extraction. The cysteine opens and the phenylalanine closes a CDR3 of 12 amino acids. Only the CDR3 portion is preserved as DNA: 36 bases, with reading frame beginning at the first base. CDR1 SGHAT and CDR2 FQNNGV are derived from the germline V gene. V and J are trimmed by 6 bases and 7 bases, and the gene matches miss 3 bases of the junction.

This clone has a single count. There is no known antigen for this receptor. No quality values exist for individual bases; no much larger clone is one base distant. Specimen: PBMCs or T cells enriched from blood (not recorded which). Recombination linked TRBV11-2 to TRBJ2-1, and 7 junction bases match TRBD2. This sequence was found in a woman in her forties or fifties who had recovered from COVID-19. In nucleotide form, the sequence is TGTGCCAGCAGTTCGGGAGGTAATGAGCAGTTCTTC. Translated, this is CASSSGGNEQFF.